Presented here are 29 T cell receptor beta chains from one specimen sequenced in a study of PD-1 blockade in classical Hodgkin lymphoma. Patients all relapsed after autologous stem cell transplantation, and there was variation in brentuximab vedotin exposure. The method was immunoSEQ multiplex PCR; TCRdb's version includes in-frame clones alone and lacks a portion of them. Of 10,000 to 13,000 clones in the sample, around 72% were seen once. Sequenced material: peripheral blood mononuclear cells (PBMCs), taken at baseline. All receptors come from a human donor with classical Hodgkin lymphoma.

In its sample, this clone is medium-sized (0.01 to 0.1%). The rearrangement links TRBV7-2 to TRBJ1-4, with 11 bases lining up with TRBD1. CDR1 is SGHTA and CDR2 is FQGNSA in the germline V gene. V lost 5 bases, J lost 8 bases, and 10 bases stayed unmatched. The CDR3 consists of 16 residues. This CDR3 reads CASSGQGATLEEKLFF. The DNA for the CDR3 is TGTGCCAGCAGCGGACAGGGGGCGACCCTGGAAGAAAAACTGTTTTTT.

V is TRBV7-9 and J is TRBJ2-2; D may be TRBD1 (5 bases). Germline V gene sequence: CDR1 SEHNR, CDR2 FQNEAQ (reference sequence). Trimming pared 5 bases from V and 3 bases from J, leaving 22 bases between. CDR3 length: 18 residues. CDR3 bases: TGTGCCAGCAGCCCGTCCCGGGCCCAGTCCAGGGACACCGGGGAGCTGTTTTTT. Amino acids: CASSPSRAQSRDTGELFF.

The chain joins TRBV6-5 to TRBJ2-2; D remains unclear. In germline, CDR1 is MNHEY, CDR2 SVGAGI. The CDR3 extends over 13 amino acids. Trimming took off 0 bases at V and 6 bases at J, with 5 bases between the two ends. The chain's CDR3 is CASSYSSAGELFF. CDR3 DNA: TGTGCCAGCAGTTACTCGAGTGCCGGGGAGCTGTTTTTT.

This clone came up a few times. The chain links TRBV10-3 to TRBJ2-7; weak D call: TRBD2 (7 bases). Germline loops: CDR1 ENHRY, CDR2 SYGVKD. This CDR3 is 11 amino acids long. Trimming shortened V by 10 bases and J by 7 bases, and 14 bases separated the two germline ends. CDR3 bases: TGTGCCACACTGGGGGGGCATGAGCAGTACTTC. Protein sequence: CATLGGHEQYF.

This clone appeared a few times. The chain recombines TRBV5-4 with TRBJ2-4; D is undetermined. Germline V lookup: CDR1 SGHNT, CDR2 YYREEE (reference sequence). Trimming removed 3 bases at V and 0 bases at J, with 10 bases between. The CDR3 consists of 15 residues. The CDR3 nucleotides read TGTGCCAGCAGCTCCTCGCTTCTAGCCAAAAACATTCAGTACTTC. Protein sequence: CASSSSLLAKNIQYF. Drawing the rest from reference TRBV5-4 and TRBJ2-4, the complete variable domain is ETGVTQSPTHLIKTRGQQVTLRCSSQSGHNTVSWYQQALGQGPQFIFQYYREEENGRGNFPPRFSGLQFPNYSSELNVNALELDDSALYLCASSSSLLAKNIQYFGAGTRLSVL.

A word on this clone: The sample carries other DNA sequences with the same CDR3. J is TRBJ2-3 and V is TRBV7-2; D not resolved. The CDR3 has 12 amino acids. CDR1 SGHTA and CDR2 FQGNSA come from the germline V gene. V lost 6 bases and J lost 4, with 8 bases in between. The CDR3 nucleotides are TGTGCCAGCAGTTTGAGTGCAGATACGCAGTATTTT. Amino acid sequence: CASSLSADTQYF.

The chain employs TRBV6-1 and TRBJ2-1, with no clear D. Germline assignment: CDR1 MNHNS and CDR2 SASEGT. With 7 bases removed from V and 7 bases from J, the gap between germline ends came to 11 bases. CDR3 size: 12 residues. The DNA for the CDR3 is TGTGCCAGCACCCCTCTCATTAATGAGCAGTTCTTC. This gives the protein CASTPLINEQFF.

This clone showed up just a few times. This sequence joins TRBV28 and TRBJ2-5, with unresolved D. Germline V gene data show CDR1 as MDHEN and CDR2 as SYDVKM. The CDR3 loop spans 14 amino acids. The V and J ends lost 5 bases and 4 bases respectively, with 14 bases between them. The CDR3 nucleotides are TGTGCCAGCAGTAAGAAAGTACCCCCAGAGACCCAGTACTTC. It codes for CASSKKVPPETQYF.

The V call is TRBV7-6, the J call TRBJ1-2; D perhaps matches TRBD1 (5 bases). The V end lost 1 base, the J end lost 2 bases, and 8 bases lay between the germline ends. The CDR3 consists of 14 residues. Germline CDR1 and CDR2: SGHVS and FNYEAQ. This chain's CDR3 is CASSLGGPNYGYTF. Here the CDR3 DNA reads TGTGCCAGCAGCTTAGGGGGACCGAACTATGGCTACACCTTC.

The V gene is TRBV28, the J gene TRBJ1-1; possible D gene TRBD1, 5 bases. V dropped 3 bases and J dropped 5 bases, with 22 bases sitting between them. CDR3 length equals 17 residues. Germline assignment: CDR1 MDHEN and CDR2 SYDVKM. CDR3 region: CASSFHLEGRVGTEAFF. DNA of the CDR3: TGTGCCAGCAGTTTCCACCTCGAGGGCAGGGTGGGGACTGAAGCTTTCTTT.

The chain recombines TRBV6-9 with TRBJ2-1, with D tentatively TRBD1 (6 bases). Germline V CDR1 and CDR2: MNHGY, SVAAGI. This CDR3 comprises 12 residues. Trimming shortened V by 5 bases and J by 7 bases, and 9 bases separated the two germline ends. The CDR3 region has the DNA TGTGCCAGCAGTACAGGGAATAATGAGCAGTTCTTC. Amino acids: CASSTGNNEQFF.

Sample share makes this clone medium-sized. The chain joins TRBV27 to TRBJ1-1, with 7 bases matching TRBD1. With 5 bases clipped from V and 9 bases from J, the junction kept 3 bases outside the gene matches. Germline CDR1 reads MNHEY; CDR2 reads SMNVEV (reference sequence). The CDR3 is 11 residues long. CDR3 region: CASSGGQKAFF. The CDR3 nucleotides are TGTGCCAGCAGTGGGGGACAGAAAGCTTTCTTT.

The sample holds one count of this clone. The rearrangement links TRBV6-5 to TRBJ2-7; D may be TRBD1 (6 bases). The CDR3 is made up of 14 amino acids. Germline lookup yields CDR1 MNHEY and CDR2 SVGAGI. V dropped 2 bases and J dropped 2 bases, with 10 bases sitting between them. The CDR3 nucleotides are TGTGCCAGCAGTTACGACGCAGGGGCCTACGAGCAGTACTTC. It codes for CASSYDAGAYEQYF.

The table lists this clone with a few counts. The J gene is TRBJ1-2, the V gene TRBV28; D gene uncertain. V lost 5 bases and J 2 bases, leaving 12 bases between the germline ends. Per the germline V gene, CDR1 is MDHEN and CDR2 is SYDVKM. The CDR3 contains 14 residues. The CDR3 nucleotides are TGTGCCAGCAGTCGCACACGAGGGAACTATGGCTACACCTTC. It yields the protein CASSRTRGNYGYTF.

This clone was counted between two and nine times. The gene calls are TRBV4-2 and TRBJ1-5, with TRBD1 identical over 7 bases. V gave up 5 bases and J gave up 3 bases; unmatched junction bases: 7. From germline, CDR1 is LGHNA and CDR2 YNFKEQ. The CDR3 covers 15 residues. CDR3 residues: CASSLTGMDNQPQHF. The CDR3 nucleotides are TGTGCCAGCAGCTTGACAGGGATGGACAATCAGCCCCAGCATTTT.

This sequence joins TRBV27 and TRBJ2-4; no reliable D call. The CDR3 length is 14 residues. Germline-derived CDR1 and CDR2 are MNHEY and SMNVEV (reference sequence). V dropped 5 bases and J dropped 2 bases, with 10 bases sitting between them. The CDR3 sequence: CASSPRDPKNIQYF. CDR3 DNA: TGTGCCAGCAGTCCAAGGGATCCCAAAAACATTCAGTACTTC.

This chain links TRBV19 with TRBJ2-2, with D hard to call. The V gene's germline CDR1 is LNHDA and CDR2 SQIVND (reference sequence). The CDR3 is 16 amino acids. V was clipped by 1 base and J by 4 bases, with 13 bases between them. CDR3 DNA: TGTGCCAGTAGTATAGTCCGACCGGTACCCACCGGGGAGCTGTTTTTT. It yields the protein CASSIVRPVPTGELFF.

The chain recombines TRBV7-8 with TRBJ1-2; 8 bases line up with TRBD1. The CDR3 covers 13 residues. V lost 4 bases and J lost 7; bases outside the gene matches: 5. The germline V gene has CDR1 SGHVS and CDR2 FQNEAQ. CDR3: CASSSTGTGGYTF. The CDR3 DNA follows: TGTGCCAGCAGCTCTACCGGGACAGGTGGCTACACCTTC.

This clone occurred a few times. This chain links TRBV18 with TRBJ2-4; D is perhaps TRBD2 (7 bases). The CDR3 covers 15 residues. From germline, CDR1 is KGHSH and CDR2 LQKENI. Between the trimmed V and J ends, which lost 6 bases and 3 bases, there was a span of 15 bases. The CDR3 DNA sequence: TGTGCCAGCTCCCTACAGGGAGGGGTCAAAAACATTCAGTACTTC. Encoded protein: CASSLQGGVKNIQYF.

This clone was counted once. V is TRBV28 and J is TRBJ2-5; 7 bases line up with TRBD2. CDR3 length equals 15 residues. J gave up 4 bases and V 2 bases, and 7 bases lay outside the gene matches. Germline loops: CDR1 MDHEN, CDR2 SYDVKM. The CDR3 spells CASSLRRGEAETQYF. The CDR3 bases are TGTGCCAGCAGTTTACGACGGGGGGAGGCAGAGACCCAGTACTTC.

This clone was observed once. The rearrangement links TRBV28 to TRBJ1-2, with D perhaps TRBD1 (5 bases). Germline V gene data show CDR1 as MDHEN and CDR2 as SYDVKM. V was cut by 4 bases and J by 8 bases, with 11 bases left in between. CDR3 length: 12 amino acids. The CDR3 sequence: CASSWGGMGYTF. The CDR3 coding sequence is TGTGCCAGCAGTTGGGGGGGAATGGGCTACACCTTC.

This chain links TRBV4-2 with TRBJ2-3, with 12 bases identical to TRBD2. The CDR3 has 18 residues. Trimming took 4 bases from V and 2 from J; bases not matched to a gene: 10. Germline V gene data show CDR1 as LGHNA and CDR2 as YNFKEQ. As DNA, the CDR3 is TGTGCCAGCAGCCGCAAACCGGGACTAGCGGGCTTCACAGATACGCAGTATTTT. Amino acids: CASSRKPGLAGFTDTQYF.

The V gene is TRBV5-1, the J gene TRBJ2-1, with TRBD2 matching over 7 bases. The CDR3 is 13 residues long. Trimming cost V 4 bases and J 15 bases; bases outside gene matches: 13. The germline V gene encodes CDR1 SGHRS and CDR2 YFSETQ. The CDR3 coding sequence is TGCGCCAGCAGCGAGCCCAGCGGGGACTCACGGTTCTTC. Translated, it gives CASSEPSGDSRFF.

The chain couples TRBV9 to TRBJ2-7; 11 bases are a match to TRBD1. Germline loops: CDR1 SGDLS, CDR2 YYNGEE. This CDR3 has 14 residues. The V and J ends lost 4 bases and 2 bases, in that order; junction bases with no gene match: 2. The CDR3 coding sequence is TGTGCCAGCAGCCGGGACAGGGGGACCTACGAGCAGTACTTC. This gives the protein CASSRDRGTYEQYF.

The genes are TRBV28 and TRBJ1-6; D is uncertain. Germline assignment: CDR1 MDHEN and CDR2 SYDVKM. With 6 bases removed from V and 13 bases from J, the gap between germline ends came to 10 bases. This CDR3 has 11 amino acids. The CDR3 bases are TGTGCCAGCAGCCCGTCCTACCCCCTCCACTTT. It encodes CASSPSYPLHF. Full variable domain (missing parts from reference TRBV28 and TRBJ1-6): DVKVTQSSRYLVKRTGEKVFLECVQDMDHENMFWYRQDPGLGLRLIYFSYDVKMKEKGDIPEGYSVSREKKERFSLILESASTNQTSMYLCASSPSYPLHFGNGTRLTVT.

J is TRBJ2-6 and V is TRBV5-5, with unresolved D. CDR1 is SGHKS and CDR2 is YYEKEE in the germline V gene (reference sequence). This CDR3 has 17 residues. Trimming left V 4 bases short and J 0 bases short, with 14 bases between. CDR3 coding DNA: TGTGCCAGCAGCCAAGATGCGCATAACTCTGGGGCCAACGTCCTGACTTTC. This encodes CASSQDAHNSGANVLTF. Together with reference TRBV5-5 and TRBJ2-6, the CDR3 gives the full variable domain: DAGVTQSPTHLIKTRGQQVTLRCSPISGHKSVSWYQQVLGQGPQFIFQYYEKEERGRGNFPDRFSARQFPNYSSELNVNALLLGDSALYLCASSQDAHNSGANVLTFGAGSRLTVL.

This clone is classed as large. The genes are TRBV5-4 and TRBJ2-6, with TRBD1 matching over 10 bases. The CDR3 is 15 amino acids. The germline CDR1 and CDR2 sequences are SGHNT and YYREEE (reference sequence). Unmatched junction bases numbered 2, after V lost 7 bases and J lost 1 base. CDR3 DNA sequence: TGTGCCAGCGGGACAGGGGTATCTGGGGCCAACGTCCTGACTTTC. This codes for CASGTGVSGANVLTF.

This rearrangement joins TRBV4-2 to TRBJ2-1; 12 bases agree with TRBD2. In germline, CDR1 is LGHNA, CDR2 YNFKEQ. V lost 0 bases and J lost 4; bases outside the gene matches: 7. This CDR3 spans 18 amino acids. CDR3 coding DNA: TGTGCCAGCAGCCAAGATCGGGCTAGCGGGGGGGTTTACAATGAGCAGTTCTTC. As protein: CASSQDRASGGVYNEQFF.

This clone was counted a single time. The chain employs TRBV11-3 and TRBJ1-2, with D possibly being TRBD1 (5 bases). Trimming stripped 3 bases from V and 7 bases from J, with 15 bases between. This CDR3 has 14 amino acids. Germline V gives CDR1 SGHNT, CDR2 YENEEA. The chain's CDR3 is CASSLWGVPVGYTF. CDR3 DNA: TGTGCCAGCAGCTTGTGGGGGGTGCCTGTTGGCTACACCTTC.